A selection of T cell receptor beta chains follows, all from one sample in a study of blood T cell repertoires in COVID-19. Method: immunoSEQ multiplex PCR; TCRdb's copy keeps in-frame clones and lacks some. The sample includes 100,000 to 150,000 clones, 70% to 90% of them seen just once. The sequencing sample was made of peripheral blood. These receptors were obtained from a man aged 65-85 years with active COVID-19. The CDR3 runs from the conserved cysteine through the conserved F or W. Fields, in order: D gene, clone size, J gene, V gene, CDR3 DNA, CDR3 protein. The D gene is left open where the match is weak. Size values are once, few and many counts, or a class for expanded clones, and some rows have none.

D gene: TRBD2; clone size: .; J gene: TRBJ2-1; V gene: TRBV4-2; CDR3 DNA: TGTGCCAGCAGCCAAATGGAGCGGGGGGGTATATACAATGAGCAGTTCTTC; CDR3 protein: CASSQMERGGIYNEQFF
D gene: .; clone size: .; J gene: TRBJ1-1; V gene: TRBV9; CDR3 DNA: TGTGCCAGCAGCCGGGAGACGCCGGCAGGGTTAAGGCCCACTGAAGCTTTCTTT; CDR3 protein: CASSRETPAGLRPTEAFF
D gene: TRBD2; clone size: .; J gene: TRBJ2-3; V gene: TRBV11-3; CDR3 DNA: TGTGCCAGCAGCCCCACTAGCGGGAGTGATACGCAGTATTTT; CDR3 protein: CASSPTSGSDTQYF
D gene: .; clone size: .; J gene: TRBJ2-2; V gene: TRBV9; CDR3 DNA: TGTGCCAGCAGCCCCGGCCTCAGAGGCAACACCGGGGAGCTGTTTTTT; CDR3 protein: CASSPGLRGNTGELFF
D gene: .; clone size: once; J gene: TRBJ1-2; V gene: TRBV6-5; CDR3 DNA: TGTGCCAGCGCCCTGGAGACCCAACCTCGTCTCTACACCTTC; CDR3 protein: CASALETQPRLYTF
D gene: .; clone size: once; J gene: TRBJ2-7; V gene: TRBV4-1; CDR3 DNA: TGCGCCAGCAGCCAAGATCTAGGAGAGCAGTACTTC; CDR3 protein: CASSQDLGEQYF
D gene: .; clone size: .; J gene: TRBJ2-7; V gene: TRBV18; CDR3 DNA: TGTGCCAGCTCAACAATTCGCGGTGGGGCCGCTGGGGAGCAGTACTTC; CDR3 protein: CASSTIRGGAAGEQYF
D gene: .; clone size: once; J gene: TRBJ2-6; V gene: TRBV16; CDR3 DNA: TGTGCCAGCAGCCAGCTTCAGGGTAATGGCGCTGGGGCCAACGTCCTGACTTTC; CDR3 protein: CASSQLQGNGAGANVLTF
D gene: .; clone size: .; J gene: TRBJ2-4; V gene: TRBV6-2/TRBV6-3; CDR3 DNA: TGTGCCAGCAGTTACCTTCCTCGTCAGGGGCCAGTTTTGGGAAAAAACATTCAGTACTTC; CDR3 protein: CASSYLPRQGPVLGKNIQYF
D gene: .; clone size: .; J gene: TRBJ2-1; V gene: TRBV7-9; CDR3 DNA: TGTGCCAGCAGCTTTAGCGGCCCTTGGGATGAGCAGTTCTTC; CDR3 protein: CASSFSGPWDEQFF
D gene: TRBD2; clone size: .; J gene: TRBJ2-7; V gene: TRBV12-3/TRBV12-4; CDR3 DNA: TGTGCCAGCAGCTACAGCGGGGGCGAGCAGTACTTC; CDR3 protein: CASSYSGGEQYF
D gene: .; clone size: .; J gene: TRBJ2-2; V gene: TRBV19; CDR3 DNA: TGTGCCAGTAGTATAGATAGGGAAGCGGGTGATATCACCGGGGAGCTGTTTTTT; CDR3 protein: CASSIDREAGDITGELFF
D gene: .; clone size: .; J gene: TRBJ1-4; V gene: TRBV9; CDR3 DNA: TGTGCCAGCAGCGTAGATGTGGGCCATAATGAAAAACTGTTTTTT; CDR3 protein: CASSVDVGHNEKLFF
D gene: TRBD1; clone size: once; J gene: TRBJ2-1; V gene: TRBV30; CDR3 DNA: TGTGCCTGGAGTAGCACAGGGGGAGCTTTTAATGAGCAGTTCTTC; CDR3 protein: CAWSSTGGAFNEQFF
D gene: .; clone size: .; J gene: TRBJ1-2; V gene: TRBV18; CDR3 DNA: TGTGCCAGCTCACCCGATAATGGGGGCACGGGCTACACCTTC; CDR3 protein: CASSPDNGGTGYTF